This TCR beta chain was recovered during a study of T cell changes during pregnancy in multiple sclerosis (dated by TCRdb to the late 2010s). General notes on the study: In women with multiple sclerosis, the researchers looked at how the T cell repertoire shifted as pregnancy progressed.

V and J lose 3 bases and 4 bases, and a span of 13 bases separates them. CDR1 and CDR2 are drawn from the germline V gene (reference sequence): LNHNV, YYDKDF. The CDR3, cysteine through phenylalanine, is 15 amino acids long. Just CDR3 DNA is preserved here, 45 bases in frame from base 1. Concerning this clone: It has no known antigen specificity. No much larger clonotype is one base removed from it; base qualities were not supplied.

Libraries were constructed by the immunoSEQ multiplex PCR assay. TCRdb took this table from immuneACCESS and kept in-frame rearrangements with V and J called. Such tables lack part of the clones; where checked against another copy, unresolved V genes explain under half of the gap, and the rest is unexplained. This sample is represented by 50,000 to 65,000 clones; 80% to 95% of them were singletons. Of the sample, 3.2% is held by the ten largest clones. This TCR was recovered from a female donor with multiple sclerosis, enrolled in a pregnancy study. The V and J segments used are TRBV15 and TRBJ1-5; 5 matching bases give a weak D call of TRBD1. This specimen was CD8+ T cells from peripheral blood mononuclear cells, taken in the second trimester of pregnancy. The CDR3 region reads CATSRAAGGNQPQHF. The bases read TGTGCCACCAGCAGGGCCGCGGGGGGGAATCAGCCCCAGCATTTT. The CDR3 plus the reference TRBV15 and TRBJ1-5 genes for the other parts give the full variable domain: DAMVIQNPRYQVTQFGKPVTLSCSQTLNHNVMYWYQQKSSQAPKLLFHYYDKDFNNEADTPDNFQSRRPNTSFCFLDIRSPGLGDTAMYLCATSRAAGGNQPQHFGDGTRLSIL.